This T cell receptor beta chain comes out of a study of CD8 T cells in ankylosing spondylitis (dated by TCRdb to 2017 to 2019). Looking at the study overall: To find TCR variants linked to disease, the study profiled T cell receptor beta repertoires in ankylosing spondylitis patients and healthy donors. The full study cohort comprised 25 ankylosing spondylitis patients and roughly 100 healthy donors. Peripheral blood was sampled, and synovial fluid was also collected from ankylosing spondylitis patients.

Data came from an Illumina HiSeq 2500. Quantitative 5'-RACE with molecular barcodes was the method used to prepare the TCR beta libraries. Per the authors' processing: Disease-linked TCR variants were identified with a new computational method built on a probabilistic model of VDJ rearrangement. In-frame beta chains were kept once TCRdb had trimmed the public reads at Q25 with fastp and called clones with MiXCR. CDR3 protein duplicates are merged, each entry listing the most common genes and DNA. The authors' filters were not applied to this entry. The sample records 200,000 to 300,000 distinct CDR3 sequences, about 10% of which are singletons. Jointly, the top ten make up approximately 2.5% of the sample. This clonotype was counted a few times. The specificity of this receptor is unknown. No much larger clonotype is one base removed from it; base qualities were not supplied. The germline V gene specifies KGHSH as CDR1 and LQKENI as CDR2. The trim is 3 bases for V and 1 base for J, with a gap of 6 bases between the germline ends. Measured from the cysteine to the phenylalanine, the CDR3 is 13 residues long. The DNA shown is the 39-base CDR3, in frame from base 1.

The paper as a whole reports these results and caveats: The disease-linked clones were reported to be significantly enriched in matched synovial fluid samples from ankylosing spondylitis patients. Some TCR beta motif variants had previously been reported in synovial fluid and blood of reactive arthritis patients, which suggested common disease-initiation mechanisms. A CD8+ phenotype was shown by the disease-linked clones, which were found at relatively low frequencies in peripheral blood. Blood from ankylosing spondylitis patients appeared to be characterized by a TCR beta motif made up of several highly homologous amino acid variants.

Material for sequencing was blood, either unsorted or a sorted T cell fraction (not recorded which). The receptor was isolated from a male donor with ankylosing spondylitis or in good health (not recorded which). Rearrangement joined TRBV18 to TRBJ1-1; the D gene assignment is ambiguous. The DNA sequence is given as TGTGCCAGCTCACCCAACCAGAACACTGAAGCTTTCTTT. Translated, it reads CASSPNQNTEAFF.